Listed here are 31 T cell receptor beta chains from one sample, sequenced in a study of blood T cell repertoires in COVID-19 (TCRdb year 2020). The method behind the library was the immunoSEQ multiplex PCR assay. Sourced from immuneACCESS, this table was stored by TCRdb with only in-frame sequences that have V and J called. A share of the clones is absent; for the studies checked, an unresolved V gene accounts for under half, and the remainder has no known explanation. Present in this sample are a few hundred thousand clones, more than 85% of which were seen just once. The ten most abundant clones make up roughly 0.8% of the sample. Source material: peripheral blood. The source of these receptors is a man aged 25-45 years with acute or convalescent COVID-19.

This chain joins TRBV11-2 and TRBJ2-1; 10 positions agree with TRBD2. Trimming removed 4 bases from V and 0 bases from J; junction bases left unmatched: 6. Germline V gene sequence: CDR1 SGHAT, CDR2 FQNNGV. The CDR3 loop spans 17 amino acids. This chain's CDR3 is CASSSSGRGPSYNEQFF. The CDR3 bases are TGTGCCAGCAGCTCGAGCGGGAGGGGTCCCTCCTACAATGAGCAGTTCTTC.

This sequence joins TRBV2 and TRBJ2-2; TRBD1 is a possible D gene (6 bases). CDR3 length: 16 amino acids. The germline CDR1 and CDR2 sequences are SNHLY and FYNNEI. Between the trimmed V and J ends, which lost 8 bases and 0 bases, there was a span of 16 bases. CDR3: CASEQTGGPNTGELFF. CDR3 nucleotide sequence: TGTGCCAGCGAACAGACAGGCGGCCCGAACACCGGGGAGCTGTTTTTT.

V and J are TRBV5-1 and TRBJ2-3; the match to TRBD2 covers 9 bases. Germline lookup yields CDR1 SGHRS and CDR2 YFSETQ. V was pared by 1 base and J by 6 bases, with 9 bases of the junction left unmatched. The CDR3 has 16 amino acids. DNA for the CDR3: TGCGCCAGCAGCTTGACGACTAGCGGAGTTGGGGATACGCAGTATTTT. It yields the protein CASSLTTSGVGDTQYF. Full variable domain (missing parts from reference TRBV5-1 and TRBJ2-3): KAGVTQTPRYLIKTRGQQVTLSCSPISGHRSVSWYQQTPGQGLQFLFEYFSETQRNKGNFPGRFSGRQFSNSRSEMNVSTLELGDSALYLCASSLTTSGVGDTQYFGPGTRLTVL.

This clone has a single count. This chain uses TRBV7-3 with TRBJ2-1, with TRBD2 matching 16 bases. From germline, CDR1 is SGHTA and CDR2 FQGTGA. Losses at the gene ends were 3 bases for V and 7 bases for J; bases not matched to a gene: 0. CDR3 size: 15 residues. In nucleotides, the CDR3 is TGTGCCAGCAGCTTGGGACTAGCGGGAGGGAATGAGCAGTTCTTC. It is translated as CASSLGLAGGNEQFF.

This clone has only a few counts. This sequence joins TRBV10-1 and TRBJ2-3; tentatively, D is TRBD2 (6 bases). This CDR3 has 14 amino acids. Germline CDR1 is WNHNN and CDR2 is SYGVQD (reference sequence). Trimming removed 4 bases from V and 1 base from J, with 9 bases in between. DNA of the CDR3: TGCGCCAGCAGTGCAGCTAGCGGCACAGATACGCAGTATTTT. Protein: CASSAASGTDTQYF.

CDR3 protein: CASSLSPYYHSPLHF. CDR3 sequence (DNA): TGTGCCAGCAGCTTGTCCCCCTATTATCATTCACCCCTCCACTTT. The genes are TRBV5-8 and TRBJ1-6; D unclear. The V and J ends lost 1 base and 8 bases respectively, with 13 bases between them. Per the germline V gene, CDR1 is SGHTS and CDR2 is YDEGEE. The CDR3 runs to 15 residues.

J is TRBJ2-5 and V is TRBV29-1; D perhaps matches TRBD2 (7 bases). The CDR3 runs 10 residues. Germline lookup yields CDR1 SQVTM and CDR2 ANQGSEA. V lost 7 bases and J 10 bases, leaving 13 bases between the germline ends. The CDR3 is CSAGGLVQYF. The CDR3, as DNA: TGCAGCGCCGGGGGGCTAGTCCAGTACTTC.

The CDR3 DNA sequence: TGTGCCAGCAGCGGAGGTAGTAGCAATCAGCCCCAGCATTTT. It yields the protein CASSGGSSNQPQHF. This rearrangement joins TRBV6-6 to TRBJ1-5; D not resolved. The CDR3 runs 14 residues. V was cut by 6 bases and J by 0 bases, with 9 bases left in between. CDR1 is MNHNY and CDR2 is SVGAGI in the germline V gene (reference sequence).

The genes are TRBV5-4 and TRBJ2-3; tentatively, D is TRBD2 (5 bases). V was shortened by 3 bases and J by 2 bases, with 16 bases between the two germline ends. The V gene's germline CDR1 is SGHNT and CDR2 YYREEE (reference sequence). CDR3 length equals 16 residues. The DNA of the CDR3 is TGTGCCAGCAGCTGGACTCCTGGCGGACTCACAGATACGCAGTATTTT. Encoded protein: CASSWTPGGLTDTQYF. Drawing the rest from reference TRBV5-4 and TRBJ2-3, the complete variable domain is ETGVTQSPTHLIKTRGQQVTLRCSSQSGHNTVSWYQQALGQGPQFIFQYYREEENGRGNFPPRFSGLQFPNYSSELNVNALELDDSALYLCASSWTPGGLTDTQYFGPGTRLTVL.

The rearrangement joins TRBV27 to TRBJ1-1; D is unresolved. V was pared by 3 bases and J by 3 bases, with 8 bases between. CDR1 MNHEY and CDR2 SMNVEV come from the germline V gene (reference sequence). This CDR3 has 13 residues. The CDR3 DNA follows: TGTGCCAGCAGTTTTTCTAGGTACACTGAAGCTTTCTTT. Protein: CASSFSRYTEAFF.

This chain uses TRBV4-1 with TRBJ2-5, with 8 bases lining up with TRBD1. The CDR3 contains 19 residues. V gave up 0 bases and J gave up 1 base; unmatched junction bases: 13. The V gene's germline CDR1 is MGHRA and CDR2 YSYEKL. DNA of the CDR3: TGCGCCAGCAGCCAAGAAGGGGACAGGCATATCGGGCCCCAAGAGACCCAGTACTTC. It translates to CASSQEGDRHIGPQETQYF.

The J gene is TRBJ2-3, the V gene TRBV19, with TRBD2 identical over 9 bases. Germline loops: CDR1 LNHDA, CDR2 SQIVND (reference sequence). The CDR3 consists of 16 residues. The V segment lost 4 bases and the J segment 0 bases; nucleotides outside the gene matches: 5. CDR3 sequence reads: CASSRISGGSTDTQYF. The CDR3 region has the DNA TGTGCCAGTAGTAGAATTAGCGGGGGCAGCACAGATACGCAGTATTTT.

This clone has a single count. For the CDR3, the DNA is TGTGCCAGCAGTGACGCCTTAACAGGGTTTCGCGAAAAACTGTTTTTT. Protein product: CASSDALTGFREKLFF. The chain combines TRBV6-1 with TRBJ1-4, with D possibly TRBD1 on 6 matching bases. The CDR3 totals 16 residues. CDR1 MNHNS and CDR2 SASEGT come from the germline V gene. Trimming shortened V by 3 bases and J by 8 bases, and 19 bases separated the two germline ends.

This clone was observed a handful of times. The V gene is TRBV2, the J gene TRBJ1-5; tentatively, D is TRBD1 (5 bases). The length of the CDR3 is 13 residues. Trimming took 7 bases from V and 4 from J, leaving 11 bases between them. CDR1 is SNHLY and CDR2 is FYNNEI in the germline V gene. CDR3 loop: CASKTGPNQPQHF. DNA for the CDR3: TGTGCCAGCAAAACAGGCCCTAATCAGCCCCAGCATTTT.

Written as DNA, the CDR3 is TGTGCCAGCAGTGCCGTGAGGGCAGGCCGCACAGATACGCAGTATTTT. Its protein is CASSAVRAGRTDTQYF. The rearrangement uses TRBV2 and TRBJ2-3; a weak D match, TRBD2 (5 bases). CDR1 and CDR2 from the germline V gene are SNHLY and FYNNEI. The CDR3 spans 16 residues. Trimming removed 4 bases from V and 1 base from J, with 15 bases in between.

This clone has just one count. The same CDR3 is also encoded by other DNA sequences in this sample. CDR3 in DNA: TGTGCCAGCAGCTTAGTAAGGGGGTACGAGCAGTACTTC. Protein product: CASSLVRGYEQYF. The gene calls are TRBV11-3 and TRBJ2-7, with D maybe TRBD1 (6 bases). Trimming removed 1 base from V and 4 bases from J, with 8 bases in between. Per germline, CDR1 SGHNT and CDR2 YENEEA. The CDR3 has 13 residues.

J is TRBJ2-7 and V is TRBV12-3 or TRBV12-4; 8 bases are a match to TRBD1. The CDR3 has 12 amino acids. V was clipped by 8 bases and J by 2 bases; unmatched bases: 2. CDR3 loop: CASAQGAYEQYF. In DNA form, the CDR3 reads TGTGCCAGCGCACAGGGGGCCTACGAGCAGTACTTC.

The V call is TRBV10-3, the J call TRBJ1-1; D unclear. The CDR3 loop spans 14 amino acids. Germline V gene sequence: CDR1 ENHRY, CDR2 SYGVKD. V was clipped by 6 bases and J by 4 bases, with 15 bases between them. The CDR3 region has the DNA TGTGCCATCAGGGTCGTGGGCAGTTCCACTGAAGCTTTCTTT. Translated: CAIRVVGSSTEAFF.

The genes are TRBV6-1 and TRBJ2-1; 9 nucleotides align to TRBD1. The CDR3 extends over 14 amino acids. With V trimmed by 3 bases and J by 9 bases, 6 bases remained unmatched. The V gene's germline CDR1 is MNHNS and CDR2 SASEGT. CDR3 DNA sequence: TGTGCCAGCAGTGATCTGACAGGGGGGAGTGAGCAGTTCTTC. Amino acids: CASSDLTGGSEQFF.

The rearrangement joins TRBV7-3 to TRBJ2-1; 9 bases line up with TRBD1. The V segment lost 3 bases and the J segment 8 bases; nucleotides outside the gene matches: 5. Germline V gene sequence: CDR1 SGHTA, CDR2 FQGTGA. The CDR3 runs 14 residues. The DNA for the CDR3 is TGTGCCAGCAGCTTGGGGACAGGGATGGATGAGCAGTTCTTC. It specifies CASSLGTGMDEQFF.

V is TRBV4-1 and J is TRBJ1-1; 7 bases match TRBD1. The CDR3 length is 18 residues. Per the germline V gene, CDR1 is MGHRA and CDR2 is YSYEKL. V lost 6 bases to trimming and J lost 1 base; unmatched junction nucleotides: 17. CDR3 loop: CASRPLPPRRDRNTEAFF. The CDR3 bases are TGCGCCAGCAGGCCCCTTCCCCCTAGGCGGGACAGGAACACTGAAGCTTTCTTT.

This clone was picked up one time. V and J are TRBV7-3 and TRBJ1-1; TRBD1 might be the D (5 bases). There are 16 residues in the CDR3. Trimming stripped 2 bases from V and 0 bases from J, with 13 bases between. Germline V gene lookup returns CDR1 SGHTA and CDR2 FQGTGA. In nucleotides, the CDR3 is TGTGCCAGCAGCTTAGGAGGGACTGTCATGAACACTGAAGCTTTCTTT. Translated: CASSLGGTVMNTEAFF.

The genes are TRBV29-1 and TRBJ1-2, with TRBD1 matching 10 bases. The CDR3 sequence is 15 residues long. With V trimmed by 6 bases and J by 4 bases, 11 bases remained unmatched. CDR1 and CDR2 from the germline V gene are SQVTM and ANQGSEA. CDR3 amino acids: CSVERQGAIRYGYTF. Here the CDR3 DNA reads TGCAGCGTAGAAAGACAGGGGGCGATTCGCTATGGCTACACCTTC.

J is TRBJ2-5 and V is TRBV19, with a possible D match to TRBD2 (6 bases). Germline V gene data show CDR1 as LNHDA and CDR2 as SQIVND (reference sequence). The germline V and J ends were trimmed by 5 bases and 5 bases, with 12 bases remaining between them. The length of the CDR3 is 13 residues. This chain's CDR3 is CASSFGTGETQYF. DNA for the CDR3: TGTGCCAGTAGTTTCGGGACTGGGGAGACCCAGTACTTC.

The gene calls are TRBV6-5 and TRBJ1-1, with 7 bases aligning to TRBD1. The junction had 10 bases not matched to a gene; V was cut back by 7 bases and J by 5 bases. The CDR3 is 14 residues long. Germline CDR1 reads MNHEY; CDR2 reads SVGAGI. The CDR3 protein is CASTFDRVGTEAFF. In nucleotides, the CDR3 is TGTGCCAGCACCTTTGACAGGGTGGGGACTGAAGCTTTCTTT.

As DNA, the CDR3 is TGTGCCAGCAGCTCCTACTATACGGCGAACACCGGGGAGCTGTTTTTT. This sequence encodes CASSSYYTANTGELFF. The V gene is TRBV7-9, the J gene TRBJ2-2; D gene uncertain. Trimming cost V 4 bases and J 0 bases, with 12 bases left between them. From germline, CDR1 is SEHNR and CDR2 FQNEAQ (reference sequence). The CDR3 spans 16 residues.

The V gene is TRBV18, the J gene TRBJ2-1; 8 bases are a match to TRBD1. Germline V lookup: CDR1 KGHSH, CDR2 LQKENI. There are 16 residues in the CDR3. V shed 3 bases, J shed 5 bases, and the junction held 9 bases outside the gene matches. CDR3 protein: CASSPLQGVKDNEQFF. CDR3 in DNA: TGTGCCAGCTCACCTTTACAGGGGGTGAAGGACAATGAGCAGTTCTTC.

The chain links TRBV13 to TRBJ2-1, with 7 bases matching TRBD1. Germline CDR1 and CDR2: PRHDT and FYEKMQ (reference sequence). V shed 5 bases, J shed 8 bases, and the junction held 6 bases outside the gene matches. The CDR3 is 13 residues long. As DNA, the CDR3 is TGTGCCAGCAGCCTTGGACAGGCCGATGAGCAGTTCTTC. Protein sequence: CASSLGQADEQFF.

The V gene is TRBV28, the J gene TRBJ2-1; 11 bases are a match to TRBD2. Trimming at V came to 6 bases and at J to 4 bases, leaving 5 bases not matched to a gene. The CDR3 is 15 residues long. Germline-derived CDR1 and CDR2 are MDHEN and SYDVKM. Here the CDR3 reads CASRWGTSGYNEQFF. Here the CDR3 DNA reads TGTGCCAGCAGATGGGGGACTAGCGGTTACAATGAGCAGTTCTTC.

The rearrangement links TRBV28 to TRBJ1-5, with TRBD1 identical over 8 bases. Germline CDR1 is MDHEN and CDR2 is SYDVKM. The CDR3 has 15 amino acids. V dropped 4 bases and J dropped 8; count of bases not matched to a gene: 10. In nucleotides, the CDR3 is TGTGCCAGCAGTTCACAGGGGGTCGTGAGGGAGCCCCAGCATTTT. Translating gives CASSSQGVVREPQHF. Based on the CDR3 plus reference TRBV28 and TRBJ1-5, the full variable domain is DVKVTQSSRYLVKRTGEKVFLECVQDMDHENMFWYRQDPGLGLRLIYFSYDVKMKEKGDIPEGYSVSREKKERFSLILESASTNQTSMYLCASSSQGVVREPQHFGDGTRLSIL.

This chain uses TRBV3-1 (or the pseudogene TRBV3-2) with TRBJ2-5; D remains unclear. Germline CDR1 and CDR2: LGHDT and YNNKEL (reference sequence). The V end was cut by 0 bases, the J end by 4 bases, with 12 bases between. CDR3 size: 15 residues. For the CDR3, the DNA is TGTGCCAGCAGCCAAGATTGGTCTAGTAGAGAGACCCAGTACTTC. This codes for CASSQDWSSRETQYF.